What follows are 11 T cell receptor beta chains derived from one specimen sequenced in a study of blood T cell repertoires in COVID-19. TCRdb's copy holds only in-frame clones and misses some; the assay was immunoSEQ multiplex PCR. This sample carries 140,000 to 150,000 clones, around 81% of them seen once, and the ten largest clones take roughly 8.2%. The sample consisted of peripheral blood. Receptor source: a human donor in a cohort sampled during active COVID-19.

The chain has TRBV5-1 and TRBJ1-2, with D possibly being TRBD1 (6 bases). With 4 bases removed from V and 6 bases from J, the gap between germline ends came to 16 bases. Germline CDR1 is SGHRS and CDR2 is YFSETQ. The CDR3 has 14 residues. CDR3 DNA sequence: TGCGCCAGCAGCCCCATGGACGGGACAAATGGCTACACCTTC. Translation gives CASSPMDGTNGYTF.

This chain connects TRBV9 to TRBJ2-2, with TRBD2 matching over 7 bases. CDR1 is SGDLS, CDR2 YYNGEE, per germline. CDR3 length: 16 amino acids. The junction had 8 bases not matched to a gene; V was cut back by 1 base and J by 5 bases. CDR3 bases: TGTGCCAGCAGCGTATTCAGCGGGGTCGGGACCGGGGAGCTGTTTTTT. Protein product: CASSVFSGVGTGELFF.

The chain links TRBV5-1 to TRBJ2-1, with D possibly matching TRBD2 (7 bases). Deletions cut 0 bases from V and 7 bases from J, with 20 bases between. In germline, CDR1 is SGHRS, CDR2 YFSETQ. The CDR3 is 17 residues long. The CDR3 region is CASSLEEGRGPGNEQFF. CDR3 nucleotide sequence: TGCGCCAGCAGCTTGGAGGAAGGGCGGGGGCCGGGAAATGAGCAGTTCTTC. The variable domain in full, completed from reference TRBV5-1 and TRBJ2-1, reads KAGVTQTPRYLIKTRGQQVTLSCSPISGHRSVSWYQQTPGQGLQFLFEYFSETQRNKGNFPGRFSGRQFSNSRSEMNVSTLELGDSALYLCASSLEEGRGPGNEQFFGPGTRLTVL.

The chain has TRBV5-5 and TRBJ1-4, with D unclear. Germline V lookup: CDR1 SGHKS, CDR2 YYEKEE (reference sequence). V was clipped by 5 bases and J by 0 bases, with 5 bases between them. This CDR3 has 13 amino acids. The CDR3 DNA reads TGTGCCAGCAGGCGCGCAACTAATGAAAAACTGTTTTTT. Translated: CASRRATNEKLFF.

The chain couples TRBV6-5 to TRBJ2-7; TRBD2 matches 14 bases. Germline CDR1 reads MNHEY; CDR2 reads SVGAGI. There are 15 residues in the CDR3. Losses at the gene ends were 4 bases for V and 7 bases for J; bases not matched to a gene: 6. CDR3 DNA sequence: TGTGCCAGCAGTTCCGGGACTAGCGGGAGTTGGGAGCAGTACTTC. It codes for CASSSGTSGSWEQYF.

This chain connects TRBV19 to TRBJ1-5; D uncertain. Germline CDR1 and CDR2: LNHDA and SQIVND (reference sequence). V lost 4 bases and J 6 bases, leaving 10 bases between the germline ends. There are 13 residues in the CDR3. The CDR3 nucleotides are TGTGCCAGTAGTACTACACGGGTTCAGCCCCAGCATTTT. It yields the protein CASSTTRVQPQHF.

V usage is TRBV6-2 or TRBV6-3 and J usage is TRBJ2-5, with 14 bases lining up with TRBD2. The CDR3 covers 16 residues. The V and J ends lost 2 bases and 7 bases, in that order; junction bases with no gene match: 6. Germline V gene lookup returns CDR1 MNHEY and CDR2 SVGEGT. This CDR3 is CASSYGGLAGDRTQYF. The CDR3 DNA reads TGTGCCAGCAGTTACGGGGGACTAGCGGGAGACCGGACCCAGTACTTC.

This clone was seen more than once but under ten times. This chain connects TRBV9 to TRBJ2-3, with D hard to call. Per germline, CDR1 SGDLS and CDR2 YYNGEE. V was shortened by 4 bases and J by 0 bases, with 12 bases between the two germline ends. CDR3 length: 15 residues. The CDR3 here is CASSYRSTSTDTQYF. The CDR3 DNA reads TGTGCCAGCAGCTACCGGTCCACTAGCACAGATACGCAGTATTTT.

The table lists this clone with a count of one. This chain uses TRBV5-1 with TRBJ2-7; 13 nucleotides match TRBD2. Germline CDR1 reads SGHRS; CDR2 reads YFSETQ. CDR3 length: 20 amino acids. With V trimmed by 4 bases and J by 5 bases, 21 bases remained unmatched. CDR3 DNA sequence: TGCGCCAGCAGCAAACAAATTTATCAGACTAGCGGGGGGCTCTCGGACGAGCAGTACTTC. It translates to CASSKQIYQTSGGLSDEQYF.

The rearrangement links TRBV19 to TRBJ1-3; D uncertain. V was clipped by 7 bases and J by 1 base, with 8 bases between them. The CDR3 runs to 13 residues. Germline assignment: CDR1 LNHDA and CDR2 SQIVND (reference sequence). CDR3 sequence: CASTRGSGNTIYF. CDR3 nucleotide sequence: TGTGCCAGTACTCGAGGGTCTGGAAACACCATATATTTT.

This rearrangement joins TRBV12-3 or TRBV12-4 to TRBJ1-1; D is possibly TRBD1 (5 bases). There are 12 residues in the CDR3. Trimming shortened V by 6 bases and J by 7 bases, and 12 bases separated the two germline ends. This chain's CDR3 is CASSPGLIEAFF. The CDR3, as DNA: TGTGCCAGCAGCCCAGGGTTGATTGAAGCTTTCTTT.